These 30 T cell receptor beta chains were sequenced from one sample in a study of shared T cell receptors in the human thymus. Profiling relied on immunoSEQ multiplex PCR, and the TCRdb table lists in-frame clones only, not all of them. This table holds about 660,000 clones, approximately 88% found once. The same sample was also used in a study of human thymus T cells.

Sequenced sample: thymocytes. The source of these receptors is a boy in the first two years of life with a congenital heart defect.

The chain uses TRBV10-3 and TRBJ1-2; D might be TRBD1 (5 bases). With 8 bases removed from V and 2 bases from J, the gap between germline ends came to 15 bases. The germline CDR1 and CDR2 sequences are ENHRY and SYGVKD. The length of the CDR3 is 14 residues. The CDR3 nucleotides read TGTGCCATCGCCGCTCAGGGAGGGAACTATGGCTACACCTTC. Amino acids: CAIAAQGGNYGYTF.

This clone appeared once. One junction end disagrees with the germline gene, perhaps due to a read error. The J gene is TRBJ2-5, the V gene TRBV7-7, with TRBD2 identical over 10 bases. The CDR3 is made up of 15 amino acids. Per germline, CDR1 SSHAT and CDR2 FNYEAQ (reference sequence). CDR3 in DNA: TGTGCTAGCACCCGGACTAGCGGCCCGCAAGAGACCCAGTACTTC. Protein sequence: CASTRTSGPQETQYF.

V is TRBV5-6 and J is TRBJ1-4; D is undetermined. The length of the CDR3 is 13 residues. V lost 3 bases and J 4 bases, leaving 7 bases between the germline ends. The germline gives CDR1 SGHDT, CDR2 YYEEEE. CDR3 sequence reads: CASSWGGNEKLFF. The CDR3 nucleotides read TGTGCCAGCAGCTGGGGAGGTAATGAAAAACTGTTTTTT.

V and J are TRBV7-8 and TRBJ2-7; 8 bases line up with TRBD2. In germline, CDR1 is SGHVS, CDR2 FQNEAQ. The CDR3 runs 14 residues. The junction had 8 bases not matched to a gene; V was cut back by 5 bases and J by 5 bases. The CDR3 reads CASSPGGRWNEQYF. CDR3 in DNA: TGTGCCAGCAGCCCTGGCGGGAGGTGGAACGAGCAGTACTTC.

The genes are TRBV29-1 and TRBJ1-2; 8 nucleotides match TRBD1. With 3 bases clipped from V and 2 bases from J, the junction kept 2 bases outside the gene matches. Germline V lookup: CDR1 SQVTM, CDR2 ANQGSEA. The CDR3 extends over 13 amino acids. The CDR3: CSVETGENYGYTF. CDR3 in DNA: TGCAGCGTTGAGACAGGGGAGAACTATGGCTACACCTTC.

The rearrangement joins TRBV7-9 to TRBJ2-7; D is undetermined. V was trimmed by 2 bases and J by 3 bases, leaving 5 bases between them. The CDR3 has 12 residues. Germline V gene sequence: CDR1 SEHNR, CDR2 FQNEAQ (reference sequence). The CDR3 loop is CASSLTVYEQYF. The CDR3 DNA sequence: TGTGCCAGCAGCTTAACAGTCTACGAGCAGTACTTC. Using reference TRBV7-9 and TRBJ2-7 for the parts outside the CDR3, the full variable domain is DTGVSQNPRHKITKRGQNVTFRCDPISEHNRLYWYRQTLGQGPEFLTYFQNEAQLEKSRLLSDRFSAERPKGSFSTLEIQRTEQGDSAMYLCASSLTVYEQYFGPGTRLTVT.

V and J are TRBV27 and TRBJ2-4; no reliable D call. The germline V gene encodes CDR1 MNHEY and CDR2 SMNVEV (reference sequence). The V and J ends lost 0 bases and 0 bases respectively, with 12 bases between them. There are 17 residues in the CDR3. CDR3 protein: CASSLSSRHLAKNIQYF. DNA of the CDR3: TGTGCCAGCAGTTTATCGTCGCGCCATTTAGCCAAAAACATTCAGTACTTC.

The chain carries TRBV29-1 and TRBJ2-1; 13 bases are shared with TRBD2. Germline CDR1 SQVTM, CDR2 ANQGSEA. The CDR3 runs 13 residues. With 5 bases clipped from V and 8 bases from J, the junction kept 3 bases outside the gene matches. CDR3 region: CSVQLAGGDEQFF. The CDR3 DNA is TGCAGCGTTCAACTAGCGGGAGGGGATGAGCAGTTCTTC.

The CDR3 reads CASSYTGLAGIPYEQYF. The CDR3 DNA reads as TGTGCCAGCAGTTATACAGGACTAGCCGGAATCCCCTACGAGCAGTACTTC. The chain joins TRBV27 to TRBJ2-7, with TRBD2 matching over 8 bases. The germline V gene has CDR1 MNHEY and CDR2 SMNVEV (reference sequence). The CDR3 is 17 residues long. J lost 2 bases, V lost 4 bases, and 13 bases had no gene match.

About this clone itself: The sample holds other DNA sequences that translate to the same CDR3. V and J are TRBV7-2 and TRBJ2-7, with 11 bases aligning to TRBD2. CDR3 length: 15 residues. Germline loops: CDR1 SGHTA, CDR2 FQGNSA. V shed 5 bases, J shed 3 bases, and the junction held 6 bases outside the gene matches. The DNA of the CDR3 is TGTGCCAGCAGCCCGAGGACTAGCGGGTACTACGAGCAGTACTTC. This translates into CASSPRTSGYYEQYF.

The J gene is TRBJ2-7, the V gene TRBV25-1; 8 bases are shared with TRBD1. V was clipped by 10 bases and J by 3 bases; unmatched bases: 5. From germline, CDR1 is MGHDK and CDR2 SYGVNS. There are 12 residues in the CDR3. As DNA, the CDR3 is TGTGCCACCCAAACAGGGGGCTACGAGCAGTACTTC. It codes for CATQTGGYEQYF.

J is TRBJ2-5 and V is TRBV20-1; no reliable D call. V was pared by 6 bases and J by 5 bases, with 7 bases between. The CDR3 totals 10 residues. CDR1 is DFQATT, CDR2 SNEGSKA, per germline (reference sequence). The DNA of the CDR3 is TGCAGTGCGCTAGAGGAGACCCAGTACTTC. Translating it yields CSALEETQYF.

This chain joins TRBV6-5 and TRBJ2-3; 7 bases map to TRBD2. V lost 5 bases and J lost 1; bases outside the gene matches: 6. In germline, CDR1 is MNHEY, CDR2 SVGAGI. The CDR3 loop spans 15 amino acids. The chain's CDR3 is CASSPLAACTDTQYF. The CDR3 DNA reads as TGTGCCAGCAGTCCCCTAGCGGCCTGCACAGATACGCAGTATTTT.

J is TRBJ2-2 and V is TRBV6-5; D gene ambiguous. The germline V gene encodes CDR1 MNHEY and CDR2 SVGAGI. V was pared by 5 bases and J by 6 bases, with 7 bases between. The CDR3 runs to 12 residues. The DNA for the CDR3 is TGTGCCAGCAGTCCCCCTGCCGGGGAGCTGTTTTTT. This gives the protein CASSPPAGELFF.

This chain connects TRBV27 to TRBJ2-7; TRBD1 aligns across 7 bases. From germline, CDR1 is MNHEY and CDR2 SMNVEV (reference sequence). V shed 2 bases, J shed 5 bases, and the junction held 6 bases outside the gene matches. The CDR3 spans 14 residues. The CDR3 sequence is CASSLTHDRDEQYF. The CDR3 DNA reads as TGTGCCAGCAGTTTAACCCACGACAGGGACGAGCAGTACTTC.

The chain carries TRBV19 and TRBJ2-7; 11 bases are a match to TRBD1. Germline loops: CDR1 LNHDA, CDR2 SQIVND (reference sequence). V trimming: 4 bases; J trimming: 3 bases; junction bases outside the gene matches: 11. This CDR3 has 17 residues. Here the CDR3 DNA reads TGTGCCAGTAGTAAAGGGGCCGCGGACAGGGGGCACTACGAGCAGTACTTC. It encodes CASSKGAADRGHYEQYF.

The J gene is TRBJ2-3, the V gene TRBV7-2; 11 bases are shared with TRBD2. Trimming at V came to 5 bases and at J to 3 bases, leaving 4 bases not matched to a gene. The CDR3 is 15 residues long. Germline loops: CDR1 SGHTA, CDR2 FQGNSA. The chain's CDR3 is CASSRTSGRTDTQYF. The CDR3 nucleotides are TGTGCCAGCAGCCGAACTAGCGGGAGAACAGATACGCAGTATTTT.

This clone has a handful of counts. The V and J genes are TRBV4-2 and TRBJ2-3, with 16 positions matching TRBD2. The CDR3 spans 18 residues. V shed 3 bases and J 4 bases; nucleotides not matched to a gene: 7. Germline lookup yields CDR1 LGHNA and CDR2 YNFKEQ. The CDR3 DNA sequence: TGTGCCAGCAGCCAGGCCGGGACTAGCGGGAGGGCCCCAGATACGCAGTATTTT. It specifies CASSQAGTSGRAPDTQYF.

The gene calls are TRBV2 and TRBJ2-1; 8 bases agree with TRBD2. The germline V gene has CDR1 SNHLY and CDR2 FYNNEI. J was trimmed by 13 bases and V by 6 bases; bases with no gene match: 11. The CDR3 totals 13 residues. As DNA, the CDR3 is TGTGCCAGCAGGCCGGGACTAGTGGTTAGTCAGTTCTTC. Its protein product is CASRPGLVVSQFF.

This clone was found a few times. This chain uses TRBV4-3 with TRBJ2-7; D is uncertain. Germline values: CDR1 LGHNA, CDR2 YSLEER. V was clipped by 0 bases and J by 4 bases, with 13 bases between them. The CDR3 covers 15 residues. The CDR3 nucleotides read TGCGCCAGCAGCCAAGACTTACCTAGTGGGTACGAGCAGTACTTC. Amino acids: CASSQDLPSGYEQYF.

This sequence joins TRBV5-8 and TRBJ2-7; the D gene is possibly TRBD2 (5 bases). Deletions cut 7 bases from V and 6 bases from J, with 17 bases between. Germline V CDR1 and CDR2: SGHTS, YDEGEE. The CDR3 is made up of 13 amino acids. The chain's CDR3 is CASYRDRQSEQYF. In DNA, the CDR3 is TGTGCCAGCTACCGGGATCGACAATCCGAGCAGTACTTC.

The chain joins TRBV27 to TRBJ1-2; 9 bases map to TRBD1. This CDR3 is 16 amino acids long. The germline V gene has CDR1 MNHEY and CDR2 SMNVEV (reference sequence). V was clipped by 5 bases and J by 2 bases; unmatched bases: 9. The CDR3 loop reads CASSPTRTGANYGYTF. The CDR3 coding sequence is TGTGCCAGCAGTCCCACCCGGACAGGGGCAAACTATGGCTACACCTTC.

This chain connects TRBV9 to TRBJ2-7, with TRBD2 matching over 9 bases. Germline values: CDR1 SGDLS, CDR2 YYNGEE. V dropped 4 bases and J dropped 3; count of bases not matched to a gene: 8. The CDR3 runs to 15 residues. DNA of the CDR3: TGTGCCAGCAGCCCTGGACTAGCGACCCTCTACGAGCAGTACTTC. Amino acids: CASSPGLATLYEQYF.

This clone was seen a few times. This sequence joins TRBV4-3 and TRBJ2-3; a possible D gene is TRBD1 (6 bases). The CDR3 totals 16 residues. Trimming removed 4 bases from V and 6 bases from J, with 20 bases in between. Germline loops: CDR1 LGHNA, CDR2 YSLEER. The CDR3 here is CASSRGHPDRRDTQYF. CDR3 in DNA: TGCGCCAGCAGCCGGGGGCACCCGGACCGCAGGGATACGCAGTATTTT.

The J gene is TRBJ2-7, the V gene TRBV25-1; 7 bases match TRBD1. Losses at the gene ends were 5 bases for V and 0 bases for J; bases not matched to a gene: 13. Germline V lookup: CDR1 MGHDK, CDR2 SYGVNS. The CDR3 has 17 residues. The CDR3 DNA sequence: TGTGCCAGCAGTCCCCGCGCGACAGGGATTCCCTCCTACGAGCAGTACTTC. Its translation is CASSPRATGIPSYEQYF.

The gene calls are TRBV10-2 and TRBJ2-3; D ambiguous. V was clipped by 5 bases and J by 0 bases, with 3 bases between them. The germline V gene has CDR1 WSHSY and CDR2 SAAADI. The CDR3 spans 12 residues. The CDR3 DNA sequence: TGCGCCAGCAGTACTAGCACAGATACGCAGTATTTT. It yields the protein CASSTSTDTQYF.

The chain combines TRBV4-1 with TRBJ2-6; TRBD1 might be the D (5 bases). The V end lost 10 bases, the J end lost 2 bases, and 12 bases lay between the germline ends. The germline V gene encodes CDR1 MGHRA and CDR2 YSYEKL. The length of the CDR3 is 14 residues. The CDR3 sequence is CATEGDPGANVLTF. The CDR3 DNA is TGCGCCACAGAAGGGGATCCTGGGGCCAACGTCCTGACTTTC.

The chain has TRBV5-6 and TRBJ2-5; 15 bases agree with TRBD2. Germline CDR1 reads SGHDT; CDR2 reads YYEEEE. J lost 1 base, V lost 4 bases, and 2 bases had no gene match. This CDR3 region has 16 residues. This CDR3 is CASSGLAGGSQETQYF. DNA for the CDR3: TGTGCCAGCAGCGGACTAGCGGGAGGGTCCCAAGAGACCCAGTACTTC.

In its sample, this clone was seen once. V and J are TRBV30 and TRBJ2-1; D is possibly TRBD2 (5 bases). The germline gives CDR1 GTSNPN, CDR2 SVGIG (reference sequence). Trimming shortened V by 0 bases and J by 0 bases, and 12 bases separated the two germline ends. This CDR3 contains 16 residues. CDR3 amino acids: CAWSVFGGLSYNEQFF. CDR3 sequence (DNA): TGTGCCTGGAGTGTATTTGGCGGGCTCTCCTACAATGAGCAGTTCTTC. Complete variable domain (other parts from reference TRBV30 and TRBJ2-1): SQTIHQWPATLVQPVGSPLSLECTVEGTSNPNLYWYRQAAGRGLQLLFYSVGIGQISSEVPQNLSASRPQDRQFILSSKKLLLSDSGFYLCAWSVFGGLSYNEQFFGPGTRLTVL.

This clone has a single count. This chain uses TRBV27 with TRBJ2-3, with a possible D match to TRBD1 (6 bases). Germline-derived CDR1 and CDR2 are MNHEY and SMNVEV (reference sequence). This CDR3 spans 16 amino acids. The V gene lost 5 bases and the J gene lost 4 bases, with 19 bases spanning the gap. Written as DNA, the CDR3 is TGTGCCAGCAGTCCGCCTCCCTACAGGGACCCAGATACGCAGTATTTT. Its protein is CASSPPPYRDPDTQYF.